This T cell receptor beta chain derives from a study of shared clonotypes between healthy human individuals. In regard to this clone: The junction departs from germline at one end; a sequencing error may be responsible.

The germline CDR1 and CDR2 sequences are SGHTA and FQGTGA. This CDR3 region has 16 residues. As originally analysed: From ImmunoSEQ came sequences covering only the junction and carrying no quality scores, so filtering differed. Using immunoSEQ multiplex PCR, the repertoire was profiled, and TCRdb retains in-frame clones only, with some absent. That table gives V, J and clone size, and the DNA gave D and trimming. The sample contains millions of clones, around 90% of which appear only once. This sequence joins TRBV7-3 and TRBJ2-2; TRBD1 matches 11 bases. This clonotype was obtained from a man between 18 and 35 years old in good health. The sequenced sample consisted of naive CD4+ T cells sorted from blood. Indicated subset: CD45RA+ positively selected. CDR3 bases: TGTGCCAGCAGCCCTGGGACAGGGGGGAACCCCGGGGAGCTGTTTTTT. Its translation is CASSPGTGGNPGELFF.